This TCR beta chain was documented in a study of cytomegalovirus exposure and HLA in healthy donors (dated by TCRdb to 2016 to 2017). Context from the whole study: According to a later analysis, one platform produced both the 110 or so validation repertoires and the 666 repertoires of the first cohort. The study aimed to test whether cataloging public T cell receptors could reveal signatures of past pathogen exposure. In addition to the first cohort of 500 to 850 subjects, a separate validation cohort of approximately 120 different subjects was used. The study combined high-throughput TCR immunosequencing, statistical association of individual TCRs with disease status, and machine learning to predict cytomegalovirus infection status.

Library creation used the immunoSEQ multiplex PCR assay. Concerning the study's data processing: A statistical classification framework was developed to diagnose cytomegalovirus status using the catalog of TCR beta chain sequences. The source is immuneACCESS, and TCRdb retained only in-frame sequences with V and J called. Part of the clones is not carried over; for the studies checked, unresolved V genes explain less than half of this, and the remainder is unexplained. That table gives V, J and clone size, and the DNA gave D and trimming. The sample has 100,000 to 120,000 clones on record, around nine tenths of them singletons. 1.4% of the sample is in the top ten clones. The germline V gene (reference sequence) supplies CDR1 SGHNT and CDR2 YYREEE. The cysteine opens and the phenylalanine closes a CDR3 of 15 amino acids. The retained sequence is limited to the CDR3, 45 bases, with the frame set at the first base. Unmatched junction bases come to 12, with V trimmed by 4 bases and J by 6 bases.

The donors were included in the validation cohort of some 120 subjects, a group kept apart from the approximately 670-subject first cohort. Here is what the overall study found, with its caveats: All 130 or so repertoires were used to score co-occurrence in the validation cohort in a later analysis, because that analysis had no HLA typing for the cohort. While some public TCRs were present in many individuals, most TCR sequences turned up only very rarely across donors. In a later analysis, TCRs clustered in the first cohort were found to also tend to co-occur in the roughly 130 validation repertoires, with 90% to 95% of cluster scores above 0. It was suggested by the authors that the approach could potentially be generalized to other disease states and immunological phenotypes. A few of the identified cytomegalovirus-associated TCR beta chains were confirmed in vitro to be specific for cytomegalovirus antigens. The classifier was reported to diagnose cytomegalovirus status with high specificity and sensitivity in both the original and validation cohorts. In the study, about 150 TCR beta chains were listed as associated with cytomegalovirus.

Comments on this clone: Its binding antigen is unknown. No clone much larger than this one lies a single base away; base qualities are absent.

This sequence originates from a young woman in good health and CMV-seropositive. Rearrangement joined TRBV5-4 to TRBJ1-1; TRBD1 lines up with 7 middle nucleotides. Sequencing input: PBMCs. In nucleotide form, the sequence is TGTGCCAGCAGCCCCGGACAGGTTATGGGGCCTGAAGCTTTCTTT. This codes for CASSPGQVMGPEAFF.